The 26 T cell receptor beta chains presented below share a single source sample, sequenced in a study of blood T cell repertoires in COVID-19. Generated by immunoSEQ multiplex PCR, the TCRdb table keeps only in-frame clones and is missing some. The data contain 190,000 or so clones, about 85% of them singletons. Input material: PBMCs or T cells enriched from blood (not recorded which). The receptors stem from a man aged 40-49 years who had recovered from COVID-19.

As regards this clone: An end of the junction differs from the germline gene, which may be a read error. The V gene is TRBV18, the J gene TRBJ2-7; D remains unclear. The CDR3 length is 12 residues. CDR1 KGHSH and CDR2 LQKENI come from the germline V gene. Here the CDR3 reads CASSRVSDEQYF. The DNA for the CDR3 is TGTGCCAGCTCACGCGTCTCCGACGAGCAGTACTTC.

The rearrangement joins TRBV6-5 to TRBJ2-1; 10 bases match TRBD2. This CDR3 spans 15 amino acids. The V gene's germline CDR1 is MNHEY and CDR2 SVGAGI. Trimming took 4 bases from V and 2 from J; bases not matched to a gene: 2. CDR3 protein: CASSLLAGPYNEQFF. In nucleotides, the CDR3 is TGTGCCAGCAGTTTACTAGCGGGACCCTACAATGAGCAGTTCTTC.

This chain uses TRBV27 with TRBJ2-6; the D is unclear. The V and J ends lost 7 bases and 2 bases respectively, with 18 bases between them. CDR1 is MNHEY, CDR2 SMNVEV, per germline (reference sequence). This CDR3 region has 17 residues. The CDR3 nucleotides are TGTGCCAGCAAGGTTGCCGGAAGCCGGGCTGGGGCCAACGTCCTGACTTTC. Translated, it gives CASKVAGSRAGANVLTF. Full variable domain (remainder filled in from reference TRBV27 and TRBJ2-6): EAQVTQNPRYLITVTGKKLTVTCSQNMNHEYMSWYRQDPGLGLRQIYYSMNVEVTDKGDVPEGYKVSRKEKRNFPLILESPSPNQTSLYFCASKVAGSRAGANVLTFGAGSRLTVL.

The chain links TRBV30 to TRBJ1-2; D ambiguous. V was clipped by 0 bases and J by 4 bases, with 6 bases between them. Germline values: CDR1 GTSNPN, CDR2 SVGIG (reference sequence). The CDR3 has 12 residues. CDR3 bases: TGTGCCTGGAGTGTATCCCGCTATGGCTACACCTTC. This gives the protein CAWSVSRYGYTF.

V gene TRBV7-6 combines with J gene TRBJ1-1; D might be TRBD1 (6 bases). V lost 5 bases and J 4 bases, leaving 20 bases between the germline ends. In germline, CDR1 is SGHVS, CDR2 FNYEAQ. This CDR3 has 16 residues. The CDR3 coding sequence is TGTGCCAGCAGCCCCTCCGGGGGGGGCGCATCCACTGAAGCTTTCTTT. Protein sequence: CASSPSGGGASTEAFF.

The J gene is TRBJ1-3, the V gene TRBV5-4; D is unresolved. CDR1 is SGHNT and CDR2 is YYREEE in the germline V gene (reference sequence). The CDR3 runs to 13 residues. V was pared by 6 bases and J by 0 bases, with 7 bases between. The DNA for the CDR3 is TGTGCCAGCAAGGAGAGCTCTGGAAACACCATATATTTT. Encoded protein: CASKESSGNTIYF.

V gene TRBV10-3 combines with J gene TRBJ2-3; possibly TRBD1 for D (6 bases). The CDR3 length is 14 residues. Germline V gene sequence: CDR1 ENHRY, CDR2 SYGVKD. The V end was cut by 8 bases, the J end by 2 bases, with 14 bases between. The CDR3: CAISLDSHTDTQYF. DNA for the CDR3: TGTGCCATCTCTTTGGACAGCCACACAGATACGCAGTATTTT.

The rearrangement joins TRBV30 to TRBJ1-4; D remains ambiguous. This CDR3 has 11 residues. V shed 5 bases and J shed 5 bases, with 6 bases lying between them. CDR1 and CDR2 from the germline V gene are GTSNPN and SVGIG (reference sequence). CDR3 protein: CAWGSNEKLFF. The CDR3 nucleotides are TGTGCCTGGGGGAGCAATGAAAAACTGTTTTTT.

DNA for the CDR3: TGTGCCAGCGGACAGGGGGGTCAGCCCCAGCATTTT. Amino acid sequence: CASGQGGQPQHF. The chain recombines TRBV6-5 with TRBJ1-5; 10 positions agree with TRBD1. The germline V gene has CDR1 MNHEY and CDR2 SVGAGI. CDR3 size: 12 residues. Losses at the gene ends were 8 bases for V and 6 bases for J; bases not matched to a gene: 1.

This clone was counted once. The chain employs TRBV10-3 and TRBJ2-2, with 11 bases matching TRBD1. CDR3 length: 17 amino acids. The germline gives CDR1 ENHRY, CDR2 SYGVKD. The junction had 9 bases not matched to a gene; V was cut back by 4 bases and J by 5 bases. CDR3: CAISGAPGQGGTGELFF. For the CDR3, the DNA is TGTGCCATCAGTGGGGCCCCGGGACAGGGGGGAACCGGGGAGCTGTTTTTT.

The chain links TRBV27 to TRBJ2-4; D perhaps matches TRBD2 (6 bases). The CDR3 runs 14 residues. Trimming removed 3 bases at V and 11 bases at J, with 17 bases between. Germline V gene sequence: CDR1 MNHEY, CDR2 SMNVEV (reference sequence). The CDR3 coding sequence is TGTGCCAGCAGTTTCGGGCGGGGTAATCCATTTCAGTACTTC. This sequence encodes CASSFGRGNPFQYF.

This sequence joins TRBV7-3 and TRBJ1-3; D is ambiguous. Germline V gene lookup returns CDR1 SGHTA and CDR2 FQGTGA. Trimming shortened V by 5 bases and J by 7 bases, and 12 bases separated the two germline ends. The CDR3 loop spans 13 amino acids. CDR3: CASSLPSSNTIYF. In DNA form, the CDR3 reads TGTGCCAGCAGCCTGCCATCTAGTAACACCATATATTTT.

The V call is TRBV24-1, the J call TRBJ1-5; D gene unclear. Trimming removed 4 bases at V and 6 bases at J, with 12 bases between. Germline V gene lookup returns CDR1 KGHDR and CDR2 SFDVKD. This CDR3 spans 14 amino acids. Here the CDR3 reads CATSEGGRSQPQHF. In DNA form, the CDR3 reads TGTGCCACCAGTGAAGGAGGCAGGAGTCAGCCCCAGCATTTT.

This chain links TRBV15 with TRBJ1-1; 7 nucleotides agree with TRBD1. V was clipped by 6 bases and J by 5 bases; unmatched bases: 9. Germline CDR1 and CDR2: LNHNV and YYDKDF (reference sequence). The CDR3 is 14 residues long. In DNA, the CDR3 is TGTGCCACCAGTCCGAGGACAGGTCTGACTGAAGCTTTCTTT. It encodes CATSPRTGLTEAFF.

This clone was counted a few times. The genes are TRBV29-1 and TRBJ2-7; D is unclear. The CDR3 loop spans 14 amino acids. CDR1 and CDR2 (germline): SQVTM, ANQGSEA. Between the trimmed V and J ends, which lost 4 bases and 3 bases, there was a span of 16 bases. CDR3 sequence (DNA): TGCAGCGTTGTAAATTTACACGCAGGCTACGAGCAGTACTTC. This gives the protein CSVVNLHAGYEQYF.

This clone showed up just once. The chain carries TRBV7-2 and TRBJ2-1; no clear D gene. CDR1 is SGHTA, CDR2 FQGNSA, per germline. V gave up 5 bases and J gave up 0 bases, with 5 bases separating them. This CDR3 region has 13 residues. The CDR3 here is CASSPYSYNEQFF. DNA of the CDR3: TGTGCCAGCAGCCCCTACTCCTACAATGAGCAGTTCTTC.

This chain connects TRBV29-1 to TRBJ1-4; 10 nucleotides match TRBD1. The germline V gene encodes CDR1 SQVTM and CDR2 ANQGSEA. With 7 bases clipped from V and 7 bases from J, the junction kept 3 bases outside the gene matches. The CDR3 has 12 amino acids. CDR3 in amino acids: CSAGQGTEKLFF. The CDR3 DNA reads TGCAGCGCGGGACAGGGGACTGAAAAACTGTTTTTT.

This CDR3 is CASSPETTGGGYGYTF. CDR3 sequence (DNA): TGCGCCAGCAGCCCCGAAACCACAGGGGGCGGCTATGGCTACACCTTC. The chain is built from TRBV5-1 and TRBJ1-2, with 9 nucleotides matching TRBD1. CDR3 length equals 16 residues. Germline assignment: CDR1 SGHRS and CDR2 YFSETQ. J was trimmed by 4 bases and V by 4 bases; bases with no gene match: 11.

This clone has a single count. V gene TRBV28 combines with J gene TRBJ2-7; 9 nucleotides align to TRBD1. Per germline, CDR1 MDHEN and CDR2 SYDVKM. This CDR3 spans 19 amino acids. Trimming removed 3 bases from V and 3 bases from J; junction bases left unmatched: 18. CDR3 DNA: TGTGCCAGCAGTTTTACGCGAAAGGGGGTCGGGACAGGGTTCTACGAGCAGTACTTC. Amino acids: CASSFTRKGVGTGFYEQYF.

This clone was seen a few times. V and J are TRBV3-1 (or the pseudogene TRBV3-2) and TRBJ1-2; 7 nucleotides line up with TRBD1. The CDR3 has 14 amino acids. The V and J ends lost 3 bases and 4 bases, in that order; junction bases with no gene match: 5. From germline, CDR1 is LGHDT and CDR2 YNNKEL (reference sequence). CDR3 nucleotide sequence: TGTGCCAGCAGCCAGGAAGACAGGGCCTATGGCTACACCTTC. As protein: CASSQEDRAYGYTF.

This clone was observed a single time. V usage is TRBV5-1 and J usage is TRBJ1-5; 7 bases map to TRBD1. J was trimmed by 1 base and V by 3 bases; bases with no gene match: 7. CDR3 size: 16 residues. Germline V gene lookup returns CDR1 SGHRS and CDR2 YFSETQ. CDR3 nucleotides: TGCGCCAGCAGCTGGGGAGGACAGGAGAGCAATCAGCCCCAGCATTTT. It yields the protein CASSWGGQESNQPQHF.

This chain uses TRBV7-3 with TRBJ2-1, with D tentatively TRBD2 (5 bases). V shed 2 bases and J shed 7 bases, with 12 bases lying between them. Germline V CDR1 and CDR2: SGHTA, FQGTGA. The CDR3 totals 14 residues. The CDR3 DNA reads TGTGCCAGCAGCTTATCCGGACTCGGAAATGAGCAGTTCTTC. Amino acids: CASSLSGLGNEQFF.

The rearrangement joins TRBV21-1 to TRBJ1-4. TRBV21-1 is a listed pseudogene. This CDR3 has 17 amino acids. CDR3 sequence reads: CASSKVDPGGGNEKLFF. The DNA of the CDR3 is TGTGCCAGCAGCAAAGTAGATCCAGGCGGGGGCAATGAAAAACTGTTTTTT.

This chain joins TRBV7-8 and TRBJ2-7; the match to TRBD2 covers 14 bases. This CDR3 contains 15 residues. V shed 5 bases, J shed 5 bases, and the junction held 5 bases outside the gene matches. Germline CDR1 reads SGHVS; CDR2 reads FQNEAQ. Written as DNA, the CDR3 is TGTGCCAGCAGCGGGGGGACTAGCGGGAGCCACGAGCAGTACTTC. Its translation: CASSGGTSGSHEQYF.

This chain uses TRBV29-1 with TRBJ2-2; the D gene is possibly TRBD1 (5 bases). There are 15 residues in the CDR3. The V gene's germline CDR1 is SQVTM and CDR2 ANQGSEA. With 4 bases removed from V and 6 bases from J, the gap between germline ends came to 18 bases. The DNA of the CDR3 is TGCAGCGTTGTTCTTGCCGGCAGGGCCGCCGGGGAGCTGTTTTTT. Translation: CSVVLAGRAAGELFF.

The chain couples TRBV11-2 to TRBJ2-2; D not certain. Trimming stripped 8 bases from V and 7 bases from J, with 14 bases between. The germline V gene encodes CDR1 SGHAT and CDR2 FQNNGV. The CDR3 length is 13 residues. This CDR3 is CASYSLSRGELFF. The CDR3 DNA is TGTGCCAGCTACAGCTTAAGCCGCGGGGAGCTGTTTTTT.